Detailed here is one T cell receptor (beta chain). In the authors' workflow: Estimates of nucleated cell counts were drawn from the amplification of reference gene primers. TCRdb keeps only in-frame clones here, not all; method: immunoSEQ multiplex PCR. D and trimming were read from the DNA, whereas the V and J calls and clone size are those reported in that table. The sample holds around 200,000 clones, about nine tenths seen once. The record originates from a study of blood T cell repertoires in COVID-19. The overall study: Italy, Spain and the United States were the sources of the convalescent and acute COVID-19 samples. From T cells, B-cell-depleted T cells, or PBMCs came the material, which was cDNA or gDNA.

This CDR3 is built from 15 residues. Germline values: CDR1 SGHKS, CDR2 YYEKEE (reference sequence). Trimming left V 0 bases short and J 1 base short, with 10 bases between. The source of this sequence is a man between 65 and 79 years old with active or convalescent COVID-19. The rearrangement joins TRBV5-5 to TRBJ1-1; the D gene is possibly TRBD1 (6 bases). Specimen: peripheral blood. The CDR3 DNA reads TGTGCCAGCAGCTTGGATGGACAGCCGAACACTGAAGCTTTCTTT. This codes for CASSLDGQPNTEAFF. Looking up the rest from reference TRBV5-5 and TRBJ1-1 gives the full variable domain: DAGVTQSPTHLIKTRGQQVTLRCSPISGHKSVSWYQQVLGQGPQFIFQYYEKEERGRGNFPDRFSARQFPNYSSELNVNALLLGDSALYLCASSLDGQPNTEAFFGQGTRLTVV.